This T cell receptor (beta chain) derives from a study of PD-1 blockade in classical Hodgkin lymphoma. Method: immunoSEQ multiplex PCR; TCRdb's copy keeps in-frame clones and lacks some. The sample has around 50,000 clones, less than 95% seen once. All patients experienced relapse after autologous stem cell transplantation, and brentuximab vedotin exposure was variable. Germline CDR1 SGHVS, CDR2 FNYEAQ. The CDR3 has 19 amino acids. The junction had 15 bases not matched to a gene; V was cut back by 2 bases and J by 4 bases. Specimen: peripheral blood mononuclear cells (PBMCs), collected before the second cycle of nivolumab. This clonotype originated in a human donor with classical Hodgkin lymphoma. The chain employs TRBV7-6 and TRBJ2-2, with 8 bases lining up with TRBD1. The CDR3 nucleotides read TGTGCCAGCAGCTTACCGATACACGACGACAGGGGTATCACCGGGGAGCTGTTTTTT. Translating it yields CASSLPIHDDRGITGELFF.